Below are 5 T cell receptor beta chains sequenced from a single sample in a study of T cell repertoires in cytomegalovirus infection (dated by TCRdb to the late 2010s). Per the publication, the treatment or condition label means: in vitro stimulation with specific CMV peptide epitopes to enrich CMV-specific T cells. These receptors' antigens are unknown. Sequencing was carried out with an Illumina HiSeq 1500. Through fastp at Q25 and MiXCR, TCRdb rebuilt clones from the public reads, retaining in-frame beta chains. Merged by CDR3 protein, the rows form single entries marked with the most common genes and DNA. The sample table shows around 710,000 distinct CDR3 sequences, and almost 30% are seen once. The ten largest account for around 14% of the sample. This sample comprised cultured CD8+ T cells from PBMCs, obtained from culture after CMV antigen stimulation. The source of these receptors is a human donor in good health (CMV status not recorded). Some clones in this sample may be carry-over from other donors' samples.

The chain uses TRBV27 and TRBJ2-1; 10 bases are shared with TRBD2. Germline trimming cut 3 bases from V and 9 bases from J; bases unmatched to any gene: 8. CDR3 length: 15 residues. Germline lookup yields CDR1 MNHEY and CDR2 SMNVEV (reference sequence). CDR3 amino acids: CASSFSSGGVSEQFF. CDR3 nucleotides: TGTGCCAGCAGTTTCTCCAGCGGGGGGGTCAGTGAGCAGTTCTTC.

This clonotype turned up a few times. The J gene is TRBJ2-1, the V gene TRBV27, with 8 bases that match TRBD1. The CDR3 runs 13 residues. CDR1 and CDR2 from the germline V gene are MNHEY and SMNVEV (reference sequence). J gave up 10 bases and V 3 bases, and 5 bases lay outside the gene matches. CDR3 in DNA: TGTGCCAGCAGTTTCGGGACAGGAGGGGAGCAGTTCTTC. This codes for CASSFGTGGEQFF.

The CDR3 sequence: CASSQDPIKNIQYF. CDR3 sequence (DNA): TGCGCCAGCAGCCAAGATCCTATCAAAAACATTCAGTACTTC. This rearrangement joins TRBV4-1 to TRBJ2-4, with D unclear. The CDR3 consists of 14 residues. Looked up from germline, CDR1 is MGHRA and CDR2 is YSYEKL. The ends were cut back, 0 bases at V and 3 bases at J, with 6 bases in the middle.

The V call is TRBV3-1, the J call TRBJ2-1; a weak D match, TRBD2 (5 bases). In germline, CDR1 is LGHDT, CDR2 YNNKEL (reference sequence). V gave up 4 bases and J gave up 0 bases, with 10 bases separating them. The CDR3 has 15 residues. The DNA of the CDR3 is TGTGCCAGCAGCCGCAGCGGCCACTCCTACAATGAGCAGTTCTTC. It translates to CASSRSGHSYNEQFF.

The gene calls are TRBV14 and TRBJ2-1, with TRBD1 as a possible D gene (5 bases). Germline V gives CDR1 SGHDN, CDR2 FVKESK. The V gene lost 4 bases and the J gene lost 0 bases, with 13 bases spanning the gap. The CDR3 sequence is 16 residues long. As DNA, the CDR3 is TGTGCCAGCAGCCTCAGAGGACACCTCTCCTACAATGAGCAGTTCTTC. The encoded protein is CASSLRGHLSYNEQFF.